These 23 T cell receptor beta chains were all obtained from the same sample, sequenced in a study of read filtering for tumor transcriptome and immune sequencing. The library was built from 400 ng RNA with molecular barcoded adaptors for alpha/delta and beta/gamma chains. TCRdb reanalysed the reads using MiXCR and keeps one entry per CDR3 protein. Of around 35,000 distinct CDR3 sequences listed, roughly an eighth are singletons. Sample: a population of CD138-negative cells sorted from bone marrow. Receptor source: a donor at least 40 years old with multiple myeloma.

This clonotype was counted ten times or more. This sequence joins TRBV4-2 and TRBJ2-5, with D perhaps TRBD2 (6 bases). V was pared by 1 base and J by 4 bases, with 16 bases between. The germline gives CDR1 LGHNA, CDR2 YNFKEQ. This CDR3 contains 16 residues. The CDR3: CASSQGGTGAGETQYF. DNA for the CDR3: TGTGCCAGCAGCCAAGGAGGAACGGGAGCGGGAGAGACCCAGTACTTC.

In its sample, this clonotype was seen many times. The chain is built from TRBV5-1 and TRBJ2-1; the D is unclear. This CDR3 comprises 14 residues. Trimming removed 4 bases at V and 4 bases at J, with 12 bases between. Germline V gives CDR1 SGHRS, CDR2 YFSETQ. The CDR3 protein is CASSPESSYNEQFF. CDR3 nucleotide sequence: TGCGCCAGCAGCCCCGAGTCTAGTTACAATGAGCAGTTCTTC.

This clonotype was counted ten times or more. The rearrangement uses TRBV19 and TRBJ2-1; TRBD2 matches 11 bases. V was clipped by 1 base and J by 14 bases; unmatched bases: 7. Germline CDR1 reads LNHDA; CDR2 reads SQIVND (reference sequence). The CDR3 runs 14 residues. CDR3 nucleotides: TGTGCCAGTAGTATAGGACTAGCGGGAACCCTTAAGTTCTTC. This codes for CASSIGLAGTLKFF. The full variable domain, completed using reference TRBV19 and TRBJ2-1, is DGGITQSPKYLFRKEGQNVTLSCEQNLNHDAMYWYRQDPGQGLRLIYYSQIVNDFQKGDIAEGYSVSREKKESFPLTVTSAQKNPTAFYLCASSIGLAGTLKFFGPGTRLTVL.

This clonotype was counted ten times or more. CDR3 loop: CASSIGQINQPQHF. The CDR3 DNA is TGTGCCAGTAGTATAGGACAGATCAATCAGCCCCAGCATTTT. This chain uses TRBV19 with TRBJ1-5, with a weak D call TRBD1 (5 bases). Trimming removed 1 base at V and 3 bases at J, with 7 bases between. There are 14 residues in the CDR3. From germline, CDR1 is LNHDA and CDR2 SQIVND (reference sequence).

The sample holds many counts of this clonotype. This sequence joins TRBV20-1 and TRBJ2-1, with 9 bases identical to TRBD2. Trimming took 3 bases from V and 6 from J; bases not matched to a gene: 6. CDR3 size: 14 residues. Germline V gives CDR1 DFQATT, CDR2 SNEGSKA (reference sequence). CDR3 amino acids: CSASSSGTGNEQFF. The DNA for the CDR3 is TGCAGTGCTAGCTCTAGCGGGACGGGCAATGAGCAGTTCTTC.

Comment on this clonotype: A single base separates this from a much larger clone, so it may be a read error. V gene TRBV6-6 combines with J gene TRBJ1-1; no clear D gene. CDR3 size: 13 residues. The germline V gene has CDR1 MNHNY and CDR2 SVGAGI (reference sequence). Trimming took off 6 bases at V and 4 bases at J, with 12 bases between the two ends. In DNA form, the CDR3 reads TGTGCCAGCAGCACCACCTCGGGCACTGAAGCTTTCTTT. Its protein product is CASSTTSGTEAFF.

This clonotype was found many times. The chain has TRBV11-2 and TRBJ2-4; 8 positions match TRBD1. Germline V lookup: CDR1 SGHAT, CDR2 FQNNGV. With 5 bases clipped from V and 0 bases from J, the junction kept 6 bases outside the gene matches. This CDR3 is built from 16 residues. The CDR3 nucleotides are TGTGCCAGCAGCCAGGACAGGGAGCTAGCCAAAAACATTCAGTACTTC. Its protein product is CASSQDRELAKNIQYF.

For this clonotype: A read error is possible here, since a much larger clone lies one base away. The chain carries TRBV4-1 and TRBJ2-1, with 9 bases matching TRBD2. This CDR3 is built from 15 residues. Germline V gene lookup returns CDR1 MGHRA and CDR2 YSYEKL. DNA of the CDR3: TGCGCCAGCAGCCAAGAACTAGCGGGCCACAATGGGCAGTTCTTC. Translating gives CASSQELAGHNGQFF.

This clonotype was counted only a few times. J is TRBJ2-4 and V is TRBV9; TRBD1 aligns across 9 bases. The germline V gene has CDR1 SGDLS and CDR2 YYNGEE. V dropped 4 bases and J dropped 0; count of bases not matched to a gene: 5. There are 16 residues in the CDR3. DNA of the CDR3: TGTGCCAGCAGCCGGGACAGGGACTTAGCCAAAAACATTCAGTACTTC. Residues: CASSRDRDLAKNIQYF. Supplemented by reference TRBV9 and TRBJ2-4, the full variable domain reads DSGVTQTPKHLITATGQRVTLRCSPRSGDLSVYWYQQSLDQGLQFLIQYYNGEERAKGNILERFSAQQFPDLHSELNLSSLELGDSALYFCASSRDRDLAKNIQYFGAGTRLSVL.

In this sample, this clonotype turned up many times. The chain joins TRBV20-1 to TRBJ2-7, with 10 positions matching TRBD2. From germline, CDR1 is DFQATT and CDR2 SNEGSKA (reference sequence). The CDR3 has 16 residues. Trimming removed 1 base from V and 3 bases from J; junction bases left unmatched: 9. The CDR3 DNA follows: TGCAGTGCTAGAGTACTAGCGGGAAAGTCCTACTACGAGCAGTACTTC. Amino acids: CSARVLAGKSYYEQYF.

This clonotype was detected a few times. The V gene is TRBV10-2, the J gene TRBJ2-1; the D gene is possibly TRBD2 (5 bases). The CDR3 is 18 residues long. Germline V gene data show CDR1 as WSHSY and CDR2 as SAAADI. V dropped 7 bases and J dropped 0 bases, with 22 bases sitting between them. The CDR3 DNA follows: TGCGCCAGCAAGGGCAGTAGCGCGGATCGGAGCTCCTACAATGAGCAGTTCTTC. It yields the protein CASKGSSADRSSYNEQFF.

In this sample, this clonotype turned up many times. The chain joins TRBV5-4 to TRBJ2-5; D possibly corresponds to TRBD1 (6 bases). Germline V lookup: CDR1 SGHNT, CDR2 YYREEE (reference sequence). The V and J ends lost 0 bases and 4 bases respectively, with 7 bases between them. The CDR3 sequence is 13 residues long. CDR3 residues: CASSLGQVETQYF. CDR3 DNA sequence: TGTGCCAGCAGCTTGGGACAGGTAGAGACCCAGTACTTC.

This clonotype has ten or more counts. The CDR3 DNA is TGCAGCGTTGAGGGCCACAGCACAGATACGCAGTATTTT. This codes for CSVEGHSTDTQYF. The V and J genes are TRBV29-1 and TRBJ2-3; D is unresolved. This CDR3 is built from 13 residues. V lost 3 bases and J lost 0, with 7 bases in between. Per germline, CDR1 SQVTM and CDR2 ANQGSEA.

This clonotype has ten or more counts. The chain combines TRBV7-8 with TRBJ2-7; 7 bases agree with TRBD2. In germline, CDR1 is SGHVS, CDR2 FQNEAQ. This CDR3 spans 15 amino acids. Trimming took 4 bases from V and 4 from J; bases not matched to a gene: 10. The CDR3 spells CASSWGGSSSYEQYF. The DNA for the CDR3 is TGTGCCAGCAGCTGGGGCGGGAGTAGTAGTTACGAGCAGTACTTC.

This clonotype was counted a few times. The gene calls are TRBV6-5 and TRBJ1-2; D is possibly TRBD1 (5 bases). There are 15 residues in the CDR3. Trimming cost V 2 bases and J 6 bases, with 16 bases left between them. CDR1 and CDR2 (germline): MNHEY, SVGAGI. The CDR3 sequence is CASSYPTLEGNGYTF. CDR3 bases: TGTGCCAGCAGTTACCCGACCCTTGAGGGGAATGGCTACACCTTC.

The chain links TRBV28 to TRBJ1-4; 7 bases fit TRBD1. This CDR3 comprises 15 residues. The germline gives CDR1 MDHEN, CDR2 SYDVKM. Trimming cost V 5 bases and J 5 bases; bases outside gene matches: 8. In nucleotides, the CDR3 is TGTGCCAGCAGTGACCCGACAGGGTGGAATGAAAAACTGTTTTTT. Its translation: CASSDPTGWNEKLFF.

The table lists this clonotype with many counts. This chain joins TRBV30 and TRBJ2-1; no definite D call. V was trimmed by 3 bases and J by 0 bases, leaving 9 bases between them. Germline CDR1 reads GTSNPN; CDR2 reads SVGIG (reference sequence). This CDR3 region has 14 residues. Written as DNA, the CDR3 is TGTGCCTGGAGGAGGTGGGGCTCCTACAATGAGCAGTTCTTC. Encoded protein: CAWRRWGSYNEQFF.

This clonotype was detected many times. Mismatch with germline at one junction end may stem from a read error. The chain joins TRBV6-2 or TRBV6-3 to TRBJ2-1; TRBD2 agrees at 8 bases. Germline CDR1 is MNHEY and CDR2 is SVGEGT. This CDR3 is 16 amino acids long. CDR3 amino acids: CASKTSGLAGYNEQLF. The CDR3, as DNA: TGTGCCAGCAAGACGAGTGGTCTAGCGGGTTACAATGAGCAGCTCTTC.

This clonotype came up a few times. The J gene is TRBJ2-5, the V gene TRBV20-1; 7 bases agree with TRBD1. Trimming took 2 bases from V and 5 from J; bases not matched to a gene: 5. Germline-derived CDR1 and CDR2 are DFQATT and SNEGSKA (reference sequence). CDR3 length equals 13 residues. The CDR3 DNA follows: TGCAGTGCTAGACTAGGGGGCTTCGAGACCCAGTACTTC. Protein: CSARLGGFETQYF.

There are many counts of this clonotype. V is TRBV28 and J is TRBJ2-1; 8 bases are shared with TRBD2. The CDR3 runs 17 residues. The J segment lost 0 bases and the V segment lost 3 bases, leaving 7 bases of the junction unmatched. Germline assignment: CDR1 MDHEN and CDR2 SYDVKM. CDR3 nucleotides: TGTGCCAGCAGTTTCGGACTAGCCCAGAGCTCCTACAATGAGCAGTTCTTC. Residues: CASSFGLAQSSYNEQFF.

This clonotype was seen repeatedly, ten times or more. CDR3 amino acids: CASSFQGAETQYF. The CDR3 coding sequence is TGTGCCAGCAGTTTTCAGGGTGCGGAGACCCAGTACTTC. The J gene is TRBJ2-5, the V gene TRBV27; tentative D call: TRBD1 (5 bases). The V and J ends lost 3 bases and 5 bases respectively, with 10 bases between them. CDR3 length equals 13 residues. The germline gives CDR1 MNHEY, CDR2 SMNVEV (reference sequence).

Details on this clonotype: This may be a read error: a much more frequent sequence differs by one nucleotide. V usage is TRBV19 and J usage is TRBJ2-1; 10 bases fit TRBD2. This CDR3 has 14 amino acids. Germline CDR1 is LNHDA and CDR2 is SQIVND (reference sequence). The CDR3 nucleotides read TGTGCCAGTAGTATCCTAGCGGGAGAGGTTGAGCAGTCCTTC. Protein sequence: CASSILAGEVEQSF. Combining the CDR3 with reference TRBV19 and TRBJ2-1 gives the whole variable domain DGGITQSPKYLFRKEGQNVTLSCEQNLNHDAMYWYRQDPGQGLRLIYYSQIVNDFQKGDIAEGYSVSREKKESFPLTVTSAQKNPTAFYLCASSILAGEVEQSFGPGTRLTVL.

Comments on this clonotype: With a much larger clone just one base away, this may be a read error. This chain links TRBV6-2 or TRBV6-3 with TRBJ2-2, with 7 nucleotides matching TRBD2. There are 15 residues in the CDR3. Germline V lookup: CDR1 MNHEY, CDR2 SVGEGT. The CDR3 DNA reads as TGTGCCAGCGGTTATGGCGGGAGCAGGACCGGGGAGCTGTTTTTT. This codes for CASGYGGSRTGELFF.